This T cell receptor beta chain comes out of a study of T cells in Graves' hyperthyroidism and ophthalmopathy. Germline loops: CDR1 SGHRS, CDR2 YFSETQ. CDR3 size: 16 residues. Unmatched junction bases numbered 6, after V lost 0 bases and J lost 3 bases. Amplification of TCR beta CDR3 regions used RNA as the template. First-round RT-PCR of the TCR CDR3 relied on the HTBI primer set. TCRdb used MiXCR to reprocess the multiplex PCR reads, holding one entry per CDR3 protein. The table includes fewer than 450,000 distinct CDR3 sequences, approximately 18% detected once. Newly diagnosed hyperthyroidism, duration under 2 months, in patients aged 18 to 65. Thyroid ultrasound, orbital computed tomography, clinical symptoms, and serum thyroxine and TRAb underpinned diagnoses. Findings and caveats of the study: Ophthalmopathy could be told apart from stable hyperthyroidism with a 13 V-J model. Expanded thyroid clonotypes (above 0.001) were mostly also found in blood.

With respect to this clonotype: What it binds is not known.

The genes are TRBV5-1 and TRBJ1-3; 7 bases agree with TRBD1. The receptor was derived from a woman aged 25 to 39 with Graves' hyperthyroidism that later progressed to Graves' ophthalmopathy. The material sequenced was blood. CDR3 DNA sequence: TGCGCCAGCAGCTTGGGACTGGGACAGAATGGAAACACCATATATTTT. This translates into CASSLGLGQNGNTIYF.